The TCR beta chain described here comes from a study of cytomegalovirus exposure and HLA in healthy donors. Vbeta (60) and Jbeta (13) primers were used in the PCR. Clones were sequenced by immunoSEQ multiplex PCR, and TCRdb holds only the in-frame ones, with some missing. The sample shows fewer than 40,000 clones, about 60% of them seen only once. The TCR was taken from a man aged 45-65 years in good health and CMV-seropositive. Sequences were obtained from PBMCs.

The CDR3 sequence is CASTVSSYNEQFF. As DNA, the CDR3 is TGCGCCAGCACCGTTAGCTCCTACAATGAGCAGTTCTTC. The genes are TRBV5-1 and TRBJ2-1; D is undetermined. This CDR3 spans 13 amino acids. V shed 6 bases and J shed 0 bases, with 7 bases lying between them. Germline lookup yields CDR1 SGHRS and CDR2 YFSETQ.